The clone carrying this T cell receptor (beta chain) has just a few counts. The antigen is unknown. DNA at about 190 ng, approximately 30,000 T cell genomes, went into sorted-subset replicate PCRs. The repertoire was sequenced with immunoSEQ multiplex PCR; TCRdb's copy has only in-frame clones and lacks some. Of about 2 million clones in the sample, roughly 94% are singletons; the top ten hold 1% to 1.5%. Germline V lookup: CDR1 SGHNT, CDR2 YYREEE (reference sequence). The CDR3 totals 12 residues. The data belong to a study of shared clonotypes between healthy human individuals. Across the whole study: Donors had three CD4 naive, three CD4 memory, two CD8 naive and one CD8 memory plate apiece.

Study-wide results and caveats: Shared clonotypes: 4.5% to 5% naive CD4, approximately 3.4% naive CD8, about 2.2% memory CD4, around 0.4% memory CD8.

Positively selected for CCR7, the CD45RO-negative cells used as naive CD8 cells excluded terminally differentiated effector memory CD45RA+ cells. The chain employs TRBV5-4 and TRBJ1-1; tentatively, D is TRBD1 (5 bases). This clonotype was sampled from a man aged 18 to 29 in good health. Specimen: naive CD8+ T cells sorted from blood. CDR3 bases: TGTGCGTCGGGACTTCTGAACACTGAAGCTTTCTTT. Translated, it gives CASGLLNTEAFF.